Below, 5 T cell receptor beta chains from the same sample are listed, as sequenced in a study of human thymus T cells. Clones were sequenced by immunoSEQ multiplex PCR, and TCRdb holds only the in-frame ones, with some missing. The sample consists of tens of thousands of clones, roughly 96% of them appearing once. Thymus was obtained from resections taken during corrective heart surgery. The sample comprised thymus tissue. Source of these receptors: a girl under two years old with a congenital heart defect but otherwise immunologically healthy.

The genes are TRBV27 and TRBJ2-7, with D tentatively TRBD2 (6 bases). Germline CDR1 MNHEY, CDR2 SMNVEV (reference sequence). This CDR3 is 16 amino acids long. Trimming stripped 2 bases from V and 0 bases from J, with 14 bases between. The chain's CDR3 is CASSLRTGVNSYEQYF. The CDR3 DNA is TGTGCCAGCAGTTTACGGACGGGAGTGAACTCCTACGAGCAGTACTTC.

The chain carries TRBV7-2 and TRBJ2-3; perhaps D is TRBD1 or TRBD2 (5 bases each). V was pared by 5 bases and J by 0 bases, with 21 bases between. Germline lookup yields CDR1 SGHTA and CDR2 FQGNSA. The CDR3 totals 18 residues. CDR3 sequence reads: CASSLLSRDPQSTDTQYF. The CDR3, as DNA: TGTGCCAGCAGCCTCCTCTCCCGGGACCCACAAAGCACAGATACGCAGTATTTT.

This clone appeared a single time. V and J are TRBV27 and TRBJ1-1; no clear D. The germline V gene has CDR1 MNHEY and CDR2 SMNVEV (reference sequence). The CDR3 has 13 residues. DNA for the CDR3: TGTCCCGGGGTGTTTGGGATGAACACTGAAGCTTTCTTT. Translation gives CPGVFGMNTEAFF.

The chain carries TRBV6-1 and TRBJ2-6, with 8 bases matching TRBD1. The CDR3 runs to 19 residues. In germline, CDR1 is MNHNS, CDR2 SASEGT. The junction had 10 bases not matched to a gene; V was cut back by 1 base and J by 2 bases. CDR3 DNA: TGTGCCAGCAGTGAAGGAGGGGACAGGTTTCCTACTGGGGCCAACGTCCTGACTTTC. Encoded protein: CASSEGGDRFPTGANVLTF.

The chain is built from TRBV10-2 and TRBJ2-7, with 7 nucleotides matching TRBD1. Germline V gene data show CDR1 as WSHSY and CDR2 as SAAADI. V was clipped by 3 bases and J by 3 bases; unmatched bases: 2. The CDR3 runs to 13 residues. CDR3 amino acids: CASSEGTDYEQYF. The CDR3 nucleotides read TGCGCCAGCAGTGAAGGGACAGACTACGAGCAGTACTTC.